Reported below is one T cell receptor (beta chain). This specimen comes from a study of identical twins. One entry per CDR3 protein, called by TCRdb with MiXCR from the 5' RACE reads. Found here are about 210,000 distinct CDR3 sequences, less than 10% of them singletons; the top ten hold about 5.2%. The CDR3 covers 13 residues. Trimming pared 6 bases from V and 5 bases from J, leaving 14 bases between. Per the germline V gene, CDR1 is MDHEN and CDR2 is SYDVKM. This receptor was obtained from a woman younger than 30 in good health. This chain connects TRBV28 to TRBJ2-7; possibly TRBD1 or TRBD2 for D (5 bases each). Sequenced material: memory (CD45RO+) T cells sorted from blood. The CDR3 nucleotides read TGTGCCAGCAGCCCCACGGGGCCTGACGAGCAGTACTTC. Translated, it gives CASSPTGPDEQYF.